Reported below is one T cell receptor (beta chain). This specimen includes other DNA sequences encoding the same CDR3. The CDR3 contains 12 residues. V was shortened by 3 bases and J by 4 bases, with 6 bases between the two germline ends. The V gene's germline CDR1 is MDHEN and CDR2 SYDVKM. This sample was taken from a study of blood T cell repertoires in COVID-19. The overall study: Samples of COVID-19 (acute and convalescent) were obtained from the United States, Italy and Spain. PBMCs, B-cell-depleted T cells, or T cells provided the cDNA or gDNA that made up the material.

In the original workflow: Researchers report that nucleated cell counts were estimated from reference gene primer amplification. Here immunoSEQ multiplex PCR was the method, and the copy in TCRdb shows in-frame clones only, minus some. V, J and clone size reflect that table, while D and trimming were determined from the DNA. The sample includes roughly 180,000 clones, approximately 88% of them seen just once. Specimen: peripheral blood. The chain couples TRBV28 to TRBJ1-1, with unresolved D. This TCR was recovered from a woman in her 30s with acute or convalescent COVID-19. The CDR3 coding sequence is TGTGCCAGCAGTTTTCCAGGCACTGAAGCTTTCTTT. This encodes CASSFPGTEAFF.